This is a list of T cell receptor beta chains from one sample in a study of metastatic and nonmetastatic thyroid tumors. TCRdb redid the clone calls on the PCR reads using MiXCR. The data show about 93,000 clones, with over 9.5% seen just once and roughly 12% held by the top ten. The sequencing sample was made of blood. The source is a female donor with papillary thyroid cancer or a benign thyroid nodule (not recorded which). Some clones in this sample may be carry-over from other donors' samples. CDR3s include the opening cysteine and the closing phenylalanine or tryptophan. The order of the fields is V gene, J gene, D gene, clone size, CDR3 DNA, CDR3 protein. D genes are given only for firm matches. The listing skips clone size in some rows; elsewhere it reads once, few, many or a size class.

TRBV2	TRBJ2-7	NA	many	TGTGCCAGCAGTACCGGGGGGCAGTTCGGCTACGAGCAGTACTTC	CASSTGGQFGYEQYF
TRBV6-1	TRBJ2-7	TRBD2	NA	TGTGCCAGCAGTGAAGAGGGTAGCGGGAGCCACGAGCAGTACTTC	CASSEEGSGSHEQYF
TRBV7-2	TRBJ1-2	NA	many	TGTGCCAGCAGCTTAGATTTCGGGGTGTATGGCTACACCTTC	CASSLDFGVYGYTF
TRBV6-2/TRBV6-3	TRBJ2-7	NA	few	TGTGCCACCTCCCACGAGAGGGACAATTCGCCCGAGCAGTACTTC	CATSHERDNSPEQYF
TRBV6-6	TRBJ2-7	NA	NA	TGTGCCAGCAGTTACTCGACGGCCGGCGGCTACGAGCAGTACTTC	CASSYSTAGGYEQYF
TRBV7-9	TRBJ1-4	TRBD1	many	TGTGCCAGCAGCTTCGATACAGGGGGAAATAATGAAAAACTGTTTTTT	CASSFDTGGNNEKLFF
TRBV28	TRBJ1-5	TRBD1	few	TGTGCCAGCAGTTCGGACAGGGAAAATCAGCCCCAGCATTTT	CASSSDRENQPQHF
TRBV6-1	TRBJ2-3	NA	many	TGTGCCAGCAGTGAAATTTACAGGAGCACAGATACGCAGTATTTT	CASSEIYRSTDTQYF
TRBV29-1	TRBJ2-7	NA	many	TGCAGCGTCCTGGAGCCTGGGGAGCAGTACTTC	CSVLEPGEQYF
TRBV20-1	TRBJ2-1	NA	many	TGCAGTGCTAGGGGGATGGGGCGCGTAACGCACAATGAGCAGTTCTTC	CSARGMGRVTHNEQFF
TRBV14	TRBJ1-2	TRBD1	once	TGTGCCAGCAGCCAATTCGACAGGGGTGGCTATGGCTACACCTTC	CASSQFDRGGYGYTF
TRBV9	TRBJ2-1	TRBD2	many	TGTGCCAGCAGCGGAGGGACTAGCGGGAGTCTTGATGAGCAGTTCTTC	CASSGGTSGSLDEQFF
TRBV6-1	TRBJ1-4	TRBD1	many	TGTGCCAGCAGCTACGGACAGGGAGGAAAAGAAAAACTGTTTTTT	CASSYGQGGKEKLFF
TRBV4-3	TRBJ1-4	NA	many	TGCGCCAGCAGCCAAGATCGCGAGGGGATCAATGAAAAACTGTTTTTT	CASSQDREGINEKLFF
TRBV6-1	TRBJ1-5	NA	many	TGTGCCACCCTCCCCGACTTGATCAGGGGCAGGAATCAGCCCCAGCATTTT	CATLPDLIRGRNQPQHF
TRBV19	TRBJ2-2	NA	NA	TGTGCCAGTAAGGGGGGACAAAACGCGAACACCGGGGAGCTGTTTTTT	CASKGGQNANTGELFF
TRBV27	TRBJ2-7	NA	many	TGTGCCAGCAGATCGACAGGGAGGCACGAGCAGTACTTC	CASRSTGRHEQYF
TRBV5-1	TRBJ2-7	NA	once	TGCGCCAGCAGCTTGTGGGCCACACGGGGTCCCTACGAGCAGTACTTC	CASSLWATRGPYEQYF
TRBV6-1	TRBJ1-4	TRBD1	many	TGTGCCAGCAGGTCGCCGGGACAGGGCTATGAAAAACTGTTTTTT	CASRSPGQGYEKLFF
TRBV5-1	TRBJ2-7	TRBD2	many	TGCGCCAGCAGCTTGTCCGGGGGGGGCGGCGACGAGCAGTACTTC	CASSLSGGGGDEQYF
TRBV5-1	TRBJ1-1	NA	many	TGCGCCAGCAGCCCCAACAGGGTGGACACTGAAGCTTTCTTT	CASSPNRVDTEAFF
TRBV6-2/TRBV6-3	TRBJ2-6	NA	many	TGTGCCAGCAGTTACGTCGTCTCTGGGGCCAACGTCCTGACTTTC	CASSYVVSGANVLTF
TRBV12-3/TRBV12-4	TRBJ1-5	NA	many	TGTGCCAGCAGTTTCCGGGGGAATCAGCCCCAGCATTTT	CASSFRGNQPQHF
TRBV20-1	TRBJ2-5	TRBD2	many	TGCAGTGCTAGCGGGAGGGCCAGTGAGACCCAGTACTTC	CSASGRASETQYF
TRBV27	TRBJ1-5	TRBD1	many	TGTGCCAGCAGCAGGACAGGGGATAGCAATCAGCCCCAGCATTTT	CASSRTGDSNQPQHF
TRBV2	TRBJ2-2	NA	many	TGTGCCAGCAGTGAACAGGCAGGGCGCACCGGGGAGCTGTTTTTT	CASSEQAGRTGELFF
TRBV18	TRBJ2-1	NA	many	TGTGCCAGCTCACCACGGGGGGGCACTGTCTCCTACAATGAGCAGTTCTTC	CASSPRGGTVSYNEQFF
TRBV28	TRBJ1-1	NA	many	TGTGCCAGCAGTTTATCCAGGCTGGCTTTCTTT	CASSLSRLAFF
TRBV6-1	TRBJ2-7	NA	NA	TGTGCCAGCAGAATTGACATGGCTTCCGAGCAGTACTTC	CASRIDMASEQYF
TRBV20-1	TRBJ1-3	NA	many	TGCAGTGCTAGAGAGGGGACCCCCGACTCCTCTGGAAACACCATATATTTT	CSAREGTPDSSGNTIYF
TRBV7-9	TRBJ1-2	TRBD1	many	TGTGCCAGCAGCCTTAGGCAGGGGGCGTCGAATGGCTACACCTTC	CASSLRQGASNGYTF
TRBV5-1	TRBJ2-3	TRBD1	many	TGCGCCAGCAGTCATCGGACAGGGGGCACAGATACGCAGTATTTT	CASSHRTGGTDTQYF
TRBV20-1	TRBJ1-2	NA	many	TGCAGTGCTAGAGATCTCCACAAGGTCTCCTATGGCTACACCTTC	CSARDLHKVSYGYTF
TRBV20-1	TRBJ2-1	NA	NA	TGCAGTTCTAGAGAGTCTATCGGGTTAAGAGAGCAGTTCTTC	CSSRESIGLREQFF
TRBV6-1	TRBJ1-5	NA	NA	TGTGCCAGCAGGGGGCAACGTCAGACCCAGAATTTT	CASRGQRQTQNF
TRBV30	TRBJ1-4	TRBD1	NA	TGTGCCTGGAGTGACACAGGGGGAACGAAGGAAAAACTGTTTTTT	CAWSDTGGTKEKLFF
TRBV6-1	TRBJ2-7	TRBD2	few	TGTGCAAGCAGTCCATCCGGCGGGAGGGCCGGGGTAAGATACTTC	CASSPSGGRAGVRYF